This T cell receptor beta chain is drawn from a study of cytomegalovirus exposure and HLA in healthy donors. Study-wide context: Some 85 million unique TCRs, all from HLA-typed donors, were included in an early release of the data. Study-level results: Analyses of presence/absence relied on an assumption of roughly uniform sequencing depth across donors.

Each donor's status was that of a healthy bone marrow donor. PCR was performed using 60 Vbeta and 13 Jbeta primers. Authors' analysis steps: Per a later analysis, the number of unique TCR beta chains was roughly 83 million, of which 9 million to 14 million were shared. TCRdb's table, derived via immunoSEQ multiplex PCR, lists solely in-frame clones and lacks some. V, J and clone size derive from that table, while D and trimming were established from the DNA sequence. The data contain some 130,000 clones, approximately 60% of them seen just once; the ten biggest clones take up about 1.5%. CDR3 length: 14 amino acids. CDR1 is LNHDA, CDR2 SQIVND, per germline (reference sequence). With 6 bases removed from V and 0 bases from J, the gap between germline ends came to 9 bases. To note about this clone: No antigen is known for it.

The specimen sequenced was PBMCs. This TCR derives from a human donor in good health. V is TRBV19 and J is TRBJ1-5; D is possibly TRBD1 (5 bases). The CDR3 nucleotides read TGTGCCAGTAGCGCGGGGCATAGCAATCAGCCCCAGCATTTT. Translated, it gives CASSAGHSNQPQHF.